Listed below are T cell receptor beta chains from one sample, sequenced in a study of T cells in Graves' hyperthyroidism and ophthalmopathy. TCRdb independently ran MiXCR on the multiplex PCR reads; one entry per CDR3 protein. The sample lists a few hundred thousand distinct CDR3 sequences; about 15% were seen once. Source material: blood. The origin of the receptors is a woman aged 30 to 39 with Graves' ophthalmopathy. Each CDR3 is given with its conserved first and last residue. Each record gives: J gene, D gene, V gene, clone size, CDR3 DNA, CDR3 protein. The D gene is left open where the match is weak. The listing skips clone size in some rows; elsewhere it reads once, few, many or a size class.

TRBJ1-1,TRBD1,TRBV5-4,NA,TGTGCCAGCAGCTTGGCCGGGACAGGGCTTGAAGCTTTCTTT,CASSLAGTGLEAFF
TRBJ2-3,TRBD2,TRBV7-9,many,TGTGCCAGCAGCCCGGGAGCGGGGGGGCGAGGCACAGATACGCAGTATTTT,CASSPGAGGRGTDTQYF
TRBJ1-2,TRBD1,TRBV6-1,many,TGTGCCAGCAGTATAACAGGGGCAGGGGGCTACACCTTC,CASSITGAGGYTF
TRBJ1-2,NA,TRBV12-3/TRBV12-4,many,TGTGCCAGCAGTTTTCCAGGACTTATCGGCTACACCTTC,CASSFPGLIGYTF
TRBJ2-4,TRBD1,TRBV2,NA,TGTGCCAGCAGTGAACCGTATTTGGGGGGACAGGGTTCTCGCGGAGACAAAAACATTCAGTACTTC,CASSEPYLGGQGSRGDKNIQYF
TRBJ2-1,NA,TRBV6-1,NA,TGTGCCAGCAGTCCCCAGACAGGATACAATGAGCAGTTCTTC,CASSPQTGYNEQFF
TRBJ1-4,TRBD1,TRBV30,many,TGTGCCTGGAGTGTAAAGGGGGCTTCTAATGAAAAACTGTTTTTT,CAWSVKGASNEKLFF
TRBJ1-5,TRBD1,TRBV6-1,many,TGTGCCAGCAGTGACCGGGACAGGGGATTACGACAGCCCCAGCATTTT,CASSDRDRGLRQPQHF
TRBJ2-7,NA,TRBV20-1,many,TGCAGTGCTAGAGGGCTAGGACAGCTGGGTCCCTACGAGCAGTACTTC,CSARGLGQLGPYEQYF
TRBJ2-7,NA,TRBV30,many,TGTGCCTGGAGCTCGACAGGCCAGCAGTGGTACTTC,CAWSSTGQQWYF
TRBJ2-7,NA,TRBV2,many,TGTGCCAGCAGTCCACGATACTACGAGCAGTACTTC,CASSPRYYEQYF
TRBJ1-1,NA,TRBV7-8,many,TGTGCCAGCAGCCTAAGGGGGGGGACCACTGAAGCTTTCTTT,CASSLRGGTTEAFF
TRBJ2-2,NA,TRBV20-1,NA,TGCAGTGCTAAAGCGGGGAACACCGGGGAGCTGTTTTTT,CSAKAGNTGELFF
TRBJ2-1,TRBD2,TRBV5-6,few,TGTGCCAGCAGCCCGGGGACTAGTCAATATAATGAGCAGTTCTTC,CASSPGTSQYNEQFF
TRBJ1-2,TRBD1,TRBV20-1,few,TGCAGTGGAAGGACAGGGGGCGTCTATGGCTACACCTTC,CSGRTGGVYGYTF
TRBJ2-7,TRBD2,TRBV7-2,many,TGTGCCAGCAGCTTATTGGCGGGGGGTACTCCTCTCTACGAGCAGTACTTC,CASSLLAGGTPLYEQYF
TRBJ1-5,NA,TRBV24-1,many,TGTGCCACCAGTGTCCAGAATCAGCCCCAGCATTTT,CATSVQNQPQHF
TRBJ2-2,TRBD2,TRBV13,many,TGTGCCAGCAGAGAGCGGGGGGGCACCGGGGAGCTGTTTTTT,CASRERGGTGELFF
TRBJ1-2,NA,TRBV6-1,many,TGTGCCAGCAGTAGGGTACTCGGGGACAACTATGGCTACACCTTC,CASSRVLGDNYGYTF
TRBJ2-1,NA,TRBV12-5,many,TGTGCTAGTGGTTTGGGGCAGGGGAGGGAGCAGTTCTTC,CASGLGQGREQFF
TRBJ2-5,TRBD2,TRBV2,many,TGTGCCAGCAGTGAAGTTGAACTAGCGGGGGGGCGCGAGACCCAGTACTTC,CASSEVELAGGRETQYF
TRBJ2-1,TRBD2,TRBV6-1,many,TGTGCCAGCAAAGGGACTAGCGGGACCCTACATCGGAATGAGCAGTTCTTC,CASKGTSGTLHRNEQFF
TRBJ2-7,TRBD1,TRBV7-9,many,TGTGCCAGCAGTCTACCCGGGACAGATAGTTACGAGCAGTACTTC,CASSLPGTDSYEQYF
TRBJ1-5,NA,TRBV27,many,TGTGCCAGCAGTCCTCTCGGCAGGGGTAATCAGCCCCAGCATTTT,CASSPLGRGNQPQHF
TRBJ1-1,TRBD1,TRBV3-1,many,TGTGCCAGCAGCCCCAGGGGGGGCTCAGCGGACACTGAAGCTTTCTTT,CASSPRGGSADTEAFF
TRBJ2-5,NA,TRBV2,NA,TGTGCCAGCAGCCCCCGGGGAGGGGGAGAGACCCAGTACTTC,CASSPRGGGETQYF
TRBJ2-1,NA,TRBV19,NA,TGTGCCAGTAGTTACCAGCAGCTTGAGCAGTTCTTC,CASSYQQLEQFF
TRBJ2-3,TRBD1,TRBV11-1,NA,TGTGCCAGCAGCCTCGCGGGACAGGTTAACACAGATACGCAGTATTTT,CASSLAGQVNTDTQYF
TRBJ1-1,TRBD1,TRBV7-9,many,TGTGCCAGCAGCTCGGGACAGATGAACACTGAAGCTTTCTTT,CASSSGQMNTEAFF
TRBJ2-1,NA,TRBV2,many,TGTGCACTTCTTCAGGGACGCAATGAGCAGTTCTTC,CALLQGRNEQFF